This T cell receptor beta chain is drawn from a study of T-cell memory formation after mild COVID-19. On the study more broadly: Most TCR clusters belonged to a single donor.

This CDR3 is built from 13 residues. Trimming shortened V by 5 bases and J by 2 bases, and 9 bases separated the two germline ends. CDR1 SGHRS and CDR2 YFSETQ come from the germline V gene. MiXCR, applied by TCRdb to the 5' RACE reads, yields one record per CDR3 protein. The sample has about 360,000 distinct CDR3 sequences; around an eighth are singletons. General study findings and limits: The study found balanced CD4/CD8 in clones contracting day 15 to 85 and a CD4+ lean in later expanders. The second-wave clones peaking on day 37 were not confirmed as SARS-CoV-2-specific.

Concerning this clonotype itself: Its specificity is unknown.

This receptor was taken from a man between 18 and 35 years old who had mild COVID-19 (a few samples of this study predate the infection). Cell type and time point are not known. Sequencing used PBMCs or a T cell subset sorted from them (not recorded which). This chain links TRBV5-1 with TRBJ2-3, with D hard to call. The CDR3 sequence is CASRLSFTDTQYF. The CDR3 nucleotides are TGCGCCAGCAGATTGAGTTTCACAGATACGCAGTATTTT.